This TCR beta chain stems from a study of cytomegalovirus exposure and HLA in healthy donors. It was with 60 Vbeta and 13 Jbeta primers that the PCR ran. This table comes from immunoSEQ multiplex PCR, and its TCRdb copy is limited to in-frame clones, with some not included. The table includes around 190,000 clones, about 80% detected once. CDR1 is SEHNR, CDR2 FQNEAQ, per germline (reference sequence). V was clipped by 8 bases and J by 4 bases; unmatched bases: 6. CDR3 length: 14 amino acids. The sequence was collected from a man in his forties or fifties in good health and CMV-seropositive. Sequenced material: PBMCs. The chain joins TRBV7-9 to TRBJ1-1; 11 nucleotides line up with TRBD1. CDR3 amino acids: CASVRDRGSTEAFF. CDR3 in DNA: TGTGCCAGCGTACGGGACAGGGGGTCCACTGAAGCTTTCTTT.